The T cell receptor (beta chain) under discussion was sequenced for a study of response to subunit inactivated influenza vaccine. TCRdb itself ran the RT-PCR reads through MiXCR, one entry per CDR3 protein. The sample consists of about 620,000 distinct CDR3 sequences, roughly 10% of them appearing once. This clonotype was detected a few times. The germline V gene encodes CDR1 LGHNA and CDR2 YNFKEQ. The CDR3 has 19 amino acids. Unmatched junction bases numbered 12, after V lost 0 bases and J lost 4 bases. These data were likewise used in another study, on T cells expressing NK-cell markers. That paper adds: A 5'RACE template switching approach incorporating UMIs was used to make TCR beta cDNA. Among several donors, these clonotypes also ranked first in the CD3+CD56-NKG2C+ fraction.

The receptor's source is a man aged 50 to 59 who received an inactivated influenza vaccine. This sequence joins TRBV4-2 and TRBJ2-3; 11 positions match TRBD2. Here the sequenced sample was PBMCs from blood, taken on the day of vaccination. The CDR3 reads CASSQDLGTSGSWADTQYF. The CDR3 bases are TGTGCCAGCAGCCAAGATCTTGGCACTAGCGGGAGTTGGGCAGATACGCAGTATTTT.